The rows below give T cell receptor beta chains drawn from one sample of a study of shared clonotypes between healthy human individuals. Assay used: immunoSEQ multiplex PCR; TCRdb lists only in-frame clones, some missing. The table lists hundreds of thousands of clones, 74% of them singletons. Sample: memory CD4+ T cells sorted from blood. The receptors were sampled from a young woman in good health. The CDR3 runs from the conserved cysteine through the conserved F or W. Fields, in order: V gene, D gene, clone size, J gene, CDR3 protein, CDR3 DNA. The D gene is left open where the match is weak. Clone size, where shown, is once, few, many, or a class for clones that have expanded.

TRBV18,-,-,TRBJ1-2,CASSPPSDPGYGYTF,TGTGCCAGCTCACCACCATCTGATCCGGGCTATGGCTACACCTTC
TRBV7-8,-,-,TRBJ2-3,CASSSAGADTQYF,TGTGCCAGCAGCTCAGCCGGGGCAGATACGCAGTATTTT
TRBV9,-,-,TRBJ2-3,CASSALEGRNTDTQYF,TGTGCCAGCAGCGCCCTCGAGGGGCGCAACACAGATACGCAGTATTTT
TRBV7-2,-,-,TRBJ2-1,CASSRSVGNEQFF,TGTGCCAGCAGCCGTTCGGTAGGGAATGAGCAGTTCTTC
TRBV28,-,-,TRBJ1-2,CASSPTGRYGYTF,TGTGCCAGCAGCCCTACAGGGCGCTATGGCTACACCTTC
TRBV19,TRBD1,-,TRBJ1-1,CASSLATAGGGMGTEAFF,TGTGCCAGTAGTCTCGCTACCGCAGGGGGCGGAATGGGCACTGAAGCTTTCTTT
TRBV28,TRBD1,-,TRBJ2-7,CASSSIQGGDYEQYF,TGTGCCAGCAGTTCAATACAGGGGGGAGACTACGAGCAGTACTTC
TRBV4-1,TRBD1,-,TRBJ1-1,CASSFTPGQGAVNTEAFF,TGCGCCAGCAGCTTCACGCCGGGACAGGGGGCCGTGAACACTGAAGCTTTCTTT
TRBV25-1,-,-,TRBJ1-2,CASSETGVRGYTF,TGTGCCAGCAGTGAAACGGGGGTTCGTGGCTACACCTTC
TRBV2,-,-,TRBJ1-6,CASSAQKSSYNSPLHF,TGTGCCAGCAGTGCACAGAAGAGCTCCTATAATTCACCCCTCCACTTT
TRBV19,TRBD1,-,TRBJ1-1,CASRTGTGLNTEAFF,TGTGCCAGTAGAACCGGGACAGGACTGAACACTGAAGCTTTCTTT
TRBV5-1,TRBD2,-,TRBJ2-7,CASSYGTSGGEQYF,TGCGCCAGCAGCTACGGGACTAGTGGGGGCGAGCAGTACTTC
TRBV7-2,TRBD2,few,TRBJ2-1,CASSYIAGRSSYNEQFF,TGTGCCAGCAGTTATATAGCGGGGAGGAGCTCCTACAATGAGCAGTTCTTC
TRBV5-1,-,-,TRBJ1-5,CASSLDLNQPQHF,TGCGCCAGCAGCTTGGATCTCAATCAGCCCCAGCATTTT
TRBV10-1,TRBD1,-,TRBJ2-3,CASSEGQGADTQYF,TGCGCCAGCAGTGAGGGGCAGGGGGCAGATACGCAGTATTTT
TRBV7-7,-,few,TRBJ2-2,CASTPFGGSGELFF,TGTGCCAGCACCCCCTTTGGGGGGTCGGGGGAGCTGTTTTTT
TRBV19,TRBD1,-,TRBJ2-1,CASTPGQGTYNEQFF,TGTGCCAGTACCCCGGGACAGGGGACCTACAATGAGCAGTTCTTC
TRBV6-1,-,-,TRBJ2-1,CASSPQPNEQFF,TGTGCCAGCAGCCCCCAACCGAATGAGCAGTTCTTC
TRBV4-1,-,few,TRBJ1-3,CASSPNLTPGPLSGNTIYF,TGCGCCAGCAGCCCGAACCTAACTCCGGGCCCCCTGTCTGGAAACACCATATATTTT